This T cell receptor (beta chain) derives from a study of cytomegalovirus exposure and HLA in healthy donors. Notes on the study in general: A later analysis reportedly found that, within productive TCRs, an Asian-associated ancestry cluster had fewer N-insertions than the mean observed across the approximately 690 donors. TCR beta sequences reportedly predicted most subjects' HLA-A and HLA-B alleles accurately. As a later analysis showed, a missense DCLRE1C variant was linked to trimming of TCR beta V- and J-genes. Three chains linked to CMV were shown in vitro to be specific for CMV antigens.

This clone was seen a single time. What it binds is not known. The length of the CDR3 is 14 residues. V lost 5 bases, J lost 3 bases, and 13 bases lay in between. The germline CDR1 and CDR2 sequences are MNHEY and SVGAGI. The study ran its PCR with 60 Vbeta and 13 Jbeta primers. Assay used: immunoSEQ multiplex PCR; TCRdb lists only in-frame clones, some missing. The sample includes roughly 170,000 clones, about 81% of them seen just once. The rearrangement uses TRBV6-5 and TRBJ1-2; perhaps TRBD1 as D (6 bases). This sequence was found in a woman in her 30s in good health and CMV-seronegative. Sequencing was done on a sample of PBMCs. The CDR3: CASSDPGQDYGYTF. The CDR3 nucleotides are TGTGCCAGCAGTGACCCGGGACAAGACTATGGCTACACCTTC.